This is a list of T cell receptor beta chains from one sample in a study of blood T cell repertoires in COVID-19. Sequenced by immunoSEQ multiplex PCR; TCRdb stores in-frame clones only, minus some. The data hold around 250,000 clones, with less than 90% observed a single time. Sequenced sample: peripheral blood. The receptors originated from a man between 60 and 70 years old with acute or convalescent COVID-19. Both conserved end residues are part of each CDR3. A D gene is named only where the DNA matches it firmly. Some rows have no size entry. The others give once, few or many, or a class for an expanded clone.

TRBJ2-7	-	TRBV28	TRBD1	CASSSDRTGGYEQYF	TGTGCCAGCAGTTCCGATCGGACAGGAGGCTACGAGCAGTACTTC
TRBJ2-7	-	TRBV10-3	TRBD2	CAISDSASGRWSYEQYF	TGTGCCATCAGTGATTCTGCTAGCGGGAGGTGGTCCTACGAGCAGTACTTC
TRBJ1-6	-	TRBV11-3	-	CASSLPSSYNSPLHF	TGTGCCAGCAGCTTACCGAGCTCCTATAATTCACCCCTCCACTTT
TRBJ2-5	-	TRBV7-7	TRBD1	CASSLDPGTEETQYF	TGTGCTAGCAGCTTAGATCCGGGGACAGAAGAGACCCAGTACTTC
TRBJ2-3	-	TRBV28	TRBD2	CASRSGGDTQYF	TGTGCCAGCAGGTCGGGAGGGGATACGCAGTATTTT
TRBJ1-5	-	TRBV5-5	-	CASSLGGGDQPQHF	TGTGCCAGCAGCTTGGGGGGAGGGGATCAGCCCCAGCATTTT
TRBJ1-4	few	TRBV27	-	CASSLNHRDLGEKLFF	TGTGCCAGCAGTTTAAACCACAGGGATCTCGGTGAAAAACTGTTTTTT
TRBJ1-1	-	TRBV29-1	TRBD1	CSADRGRTEAFF	TGCAGCGCTGACAGGGGAAGGACTGAAGCTTTCTTT
TRBJ2-7	-	TRBV10-3	TRBD2	CAIGTSGYYEQYF	TGTGCCATCGGGACTAGCGGGTACTACGAGCAGTACTTC
TRBJ1-2	-	TRBV4-3	-	CASSQESVGDYGYTF	TGCGCCAGCAGCCAAGAATCAGTAGGGGACTATGGCTACACCTTC
TRBJ2-7	few	TRBV13	-	CASSTTSYEQYF	TGTGCCAGCAGCACTACTAGCTACGAGCAGTACTTC
TRBJ1-4	few	TRBV5-1	TRBD1	CASSDRGLGEKLFF	TGCGCCAGCAGCGACAGGGGGCTGGGTGAAAAACTGTTTTTT
TRBJ1-4	-	TRBV7-6	-	CASSGTTGRGEKLFF	TGTGCCAGCAGCGGTACGACGGGGAGGGGTGAAAAACTGTTTTTT
TRBJ2-1	-	TRBV11-3	TRBD1	CASSSGTGNRNEQFF	TGTGCCAGCAGCTCCGGGACAGGCAACCGCAATGAGCAGTTCTTC
TRBJ2-5	-	TRBV27	-	CATRTGIETQYF	TGTGCCACCCGCACCGGGATAGAGACCCAGTACTTC
TRBJ2-7	-	TRBV4-1	TRBD2	CASSQDPPAGAGEQYF	TGCGCCAGCAGCCAAGATCCCCCGGCGGGAGCTGGGGAGCAGTACTTC
TRBJ2-2	-	TRBV7-3	-	CASSLSGTREVGELFF	TGTGCCAGCAGCTTAAGTGGGACACGAGAAGTCGGGGAGCTGTTTTTT